This T cell receptor beta chain was documented in a study of blood T cell repertoires in COVID-19. Study-level background: COVID-19 samples from acute and convalescent phases originated in the United States, Italy and Spain. PBMCs, B-cell-depleted T cells, or T cells were the source of the cDNA or gDNA that made up the material.

In the original analysis: Researchers report that nucleated cell counts were estimated from reference gene primer amplification. Measured with immunoSEQ multiplex PCR; TCRdb has only the in-frame clones, and not every one. The V and J calls and clone size were taken over from that table, and D and trimming were inferred from the DNA. Found here are some 130,000 clones, 75% to 90% of them singletons; the top ten hold more than 3.5%. Germline V gives CDR1 DFQATT, CDR2 SNEGSKA (reference sequence). The V gene end was trimmed by 3 bases and the J gene end by 1 base; junction bases not matched to a gene: 15. The CDR3 is 18 residues long.

The source is a man in his 60s with COVID-19, enrolled during active disease. The V call is TRBV20-1, the J call TRBJ2-1, with TRBD2 matching 7 bases. Sequencing was performed on peripheral blood. The CDR3 loop is CSASSPGRGPGSYNEQFF. The DNA of the CDR3 is TGCAGTGCTAGTTCGCCAGGGAGGGGACCAGGGTCCTACAATGAGCAGTTCTTC.